These T cell receptor beta chains were read from a single sample in a study of T cell responses to AZD1222 COVID-19 vaccine. Method: immunoSEQ multiplex PCR; TCRdb's copy keeps in-frame clones and lacks some. In the table there are 90,000 to 100,000 clones, roughly 91% of which are singletons. Sequencing was performed on peripheral blood, taken on day 0 of AZD1222 vaccination. The receptors stem from an adult in good health. Both conserved end residues are part of each CDR3. The D gene is left open where the match is weak. A clone size is listed for some rows: how often the clone was seen (once, few, many), or a class if it is expanded.

J: TRBJ2-1; D: NA; V: TRBV5-5; size: NA; DNA: TGTGCCAGCAGCTTGGACAGCATATCCTACAATGAGCAGTTCTTC; CDR3: CASSLDSISYNEQFF
J: TRBJ1-4; D: NA; V: TRBV6-5; size: NA; DNA: TGTGCCAGTCTGGGCGGAAAACTGTTTTTT; CDR3: CASLGGKLFF
J: TRBJ2-5; D: TRBD2; V: TRBV2; size: NA; DNA: TGTGCCAGCAGTGTCCCCTCTGGCGGGGGGGCCCAAGAGACCCAGTACTTC; CDR3: CASSVPSGGGAQETQYF
J: TRBJ1-6; D: NA; V: TRBV11-2; size: once; DNA: TGTGCCAGCAGAGTGGCAGGTGGCTATAATTCACCCCTCCACTTT; CDR3: CASRVAGGYNSPLHF
J: TRBJ2-7; D: NA; V: TRBV6-5; size: NA; DNA: TGTGCCAGCAGTCTAACCATGACAGAGTCCTACGAGCAGTACTTC; CDR3: CASSLTMTESYEQYF
J: TRBJ2-1; D: TRBD2; V: TRBV5-1; size: NA; DNA: TGCGCCAGCAGCTTTTCGTTAGCGGGGTACAATGAGCAGTTCTTC; CDR3: CASSFSLAGYNEQFF
J: TRBJ2-1; D: TRBD2; V: TRBV13; size: NA; DNA: TGTGCCAGCAGCGACGTTGTAGGTTTAGCGGGGGGCCTATACAATGAGCAGTTCTTC; CDR3: CASSDVVGLAGGLYNEQFF
J: TRBJ2-1; D: NA; V: TRBV3-1/TRBV3-2; size: NA; DNA: TGTGCCAGCAGCCAAGTTAGCTCCTACAATGAGCAGTTCTTC; CDR3: CASSQVSSYNEQFF
J: TRBJ2-1; D: TRBD1; V: TRBV7-2; size: NA; DNA: TGTGCCAGCATGACAGGGGGCTACAATGAGCAGTTCTTC; CDR3: CASMTGGYNEQFF
J: TRBJ1-5; D: NA; V: TRBV27; size: NA; DNA: TGTGCCAGCAGCTATCGGTGGGGGGCTGGTAATCAGCCCCAGCATTTT; CDR3: CASSYRWGAGNQPQHF
J: TRBJ2-3; D: TRBD1; V: TRBV28; size: NA; DNA: TGTGCCAGCAGTTTCCGGGACAGGGACGTAATTCATACGCAGTATTTT; CDR3: CASSFRDRDVIHTQYF
J: TRBJ2-7; D: NA; V: TRBV5-5; size: NA; DNA: TGTGCCAGCAGCTTGGGTCCCAGCGGATACGAGCAGTACTTC; CDR3: CASSLGPSGYEQYF
J: TRBJ1-4; D: TRBD1; V: TRBV24-1; size: NA; DNA: TGTGCCACCAGTGACTCGACAGGGGCCGGGGGGACTAATGAAAAACTGTTTTTT; CDR3: CATSDSTGAGGTNEKLFF
J: TRBJ2-7; D: TRBD1; V: TRBV6-5; size: NA; DNA: TGTGCCAGTAAGCCGGGACAGGGGGCGAAGCAGTACTTC; CDR3: CASKPGQGAKQYF
J: TRBJ1-2; D: NA; V: TRBV28; size: NA; DNA: TGTGCCAGCAGTTTAGCGGGCTATGGCTACACCTTC; CDR3: CASSLAGYGYTF
J: TRBJ2-1; D: TRBD2; V: TRBV14; size: NA; DNA: TGTGCCAGCAGCAACAAGGAATTTCAGCGGGGGAGGGGTGAGCAGTTCTTC; CDR3: CASSNKEFQRGRGEQFF
J: TRBJ2-1; D: TRBD1; V: TRBV10-1; size: NA; DNA: TGCGCCAGCAGCCCGGACAGGTCTCCGTACAATGAGCAGTTCTTC; CDR3: CASSPDRSPYNEQFF
J: TRBJ2-5; D: NA; V: TRBV10-2; size: NA; DNA: TGCGCCAGCTTGATGGGGGAGACCCAGTACTTC; CDR3: CASLMGETQYF
J: TRBJ1-1; D: TRBD1; V: TRBV28; size: NA; DNA: TGTGCCAGCACCCCTTCCTCCAGGGGGCGGGGTGAAGCTTTCTTT; CDR3: CASTPSSRGRGEAFF
J: TRBJ2-7; D: NA; V: TRBV4-1; size: few; DNA: TGCGCCAGCAGCCAAGCAAAGGAGCAGTACTTC; CDR3: CASSQAKEQYF
J: TRBJ1-4; D: NA; V: TRBV5-6; size: NA; DNA: TGTGCCAGCAGCTTGTGGACGGATTATGAAAAACTGTTTTTT; CDR3: CASSLWTDYEKLFF
J: TRBJ1-1; D: NA; V: TRBV5-1; size: NA; DNA: TGCGCCAGCAGCTCTGAGTATTCCGGGACTGAAGCTTTCTTT; CDR3: CASSSEYSGTEAFF
J: TRBJ1-3; D: NA; V: TRBV6-2/TRBV6-3; size: NA; DNA: TGTGCCAGCAGTTACGGTGGTTCGGGGGCTGGAAACACCATATATTTT; CDR3: CASSYGGSGAGNTIYF
J: TRBJ2-7; D: NA; V: TRBV12-5; size: NA; DNA: TGTGCTAGTGGTCGCTACAGCAGAACCTACGAGCAGTACTTC; CDR3: CASGRYSRTYEQYF
J: TRBJ1-1; D: NA; V: TRBV18; size: NA; DNA: TGTGCCAGCTCAAAACAGGGCAACGGGGACGCTTTCTTT; CDR3: CASSKQGNGDAFF
J: TRBJ2-1; D: TRBD2; V: TRBV5-1; size: NA; DNA: TGCGCCAGCAGCTTGGATAATAGCGGGGGGTACAGGGAGCAGTTCTTC; CDR3: CASSLDNSGGYREQFF
J: TRBJ2-2; D: NA; V: TRBV5-1; size: NA; DNA: TGCGCCAGCAGTTGGTTTTCCGGGGAGCTGTTTTTT; CDR3: CASSWFSGELFF
J: TRBJ2-6; D: NA; V: TRBV6-5; size: NA; DNA: TGTGCCAGCACTCGCGGAGGAGCCAACGTCCTGACTTTC; CDR3: CASTRGGANVLTF
J: TRBJ1-1; D: NA; V: TRBV14; size: NA; DNA: TGTGCCAGCAGCCAGTACACTGAAGCTTTCTTT; CDR3: CASSQYTEAFF
J: TRBJ1-2; D: NA; V: TRBV9; size: NA; DNA: TGTGCCAGCAGCGTAGCGGGGTACGGCTACACCTTC; CDR3: CASSVAGYGYTF
J: TRBJ1-5; D: NA; V: TRBV10-3; size: NA; DNA: TGTGCCATCAGTGAGTCGCAGTATAGCAATCAGCCCCAGCATTTT; CDR3: CAISESQYSNQPQHF
J: TRBJ1-1; D: NA; V: TRBV2; size: NA; DNA: TGTGCCAGCATCGAACAAAGGAACACTGAAGCTTTCTTT; CDR3: CASIEQRNTEAFF
J: TRBJ2-3; D: NA; V: TRBV11-3; size: NA; DNA: TGTGCCAGCAGCTTAGGGACTTCCGGGCGCACAGATACGCAGTATTTT; CDR3: CASSLGTSGRTDTQYF
J: TRBJ1-5; D: NA; V: TRBV27; size: NA; DNA: TGTGCCAGCAGTTTACGGAGGGGAGGCAATCAGCCCCAGCATTTT; CDR3: CASSLRRGGNQPQHF
J: TRBJ1-2; D: NA; V: TRBV5-1; size: NA; DNA: TGCGCCAGCAGCTTGGCCTTGGGCACAGACTCTTTGGGCTACACCTTC; CDR3: CASSLALGTDSLGYTF
J: TRBJ2-2; D: NA; V: TRBV4-3; size: NA; DNA: TGCGCCAGCAGCCTGGACGAAAGGGGGGCCGGGGAGCTGTTTTTT; CDR3: CASSLDERGAGELFF
J: TRBJ2-3; D: NA; V: TRBV9; size: NA; DNA: TGTGCCAGCAGCGTAGAAGGACAAACAGATACGCAGTATTTT; CDR3: CASSVEGQTDTQYF
J: TRBJ1-2; D: TRBD1; V: TRBV19; size: NA; DNA: TGTGCCAGTAGTATCGATTTTACCGGGACAGGGACCTATGGCTACACCTTC; CDR3: CASSIDFTGTGTYGYTF
J: TRBJ1-1; D: NA; V: TRBV19; size: NA; DNA: TGTGCCAGTATCGCCGCTGTGAACACTGAAGCTTTCTTT; CDR3: CASIAAVNTEAFF
J: TRBJ2-1; D: NA; V: TRBV5-3; size: NA; DNA: TGTGCCAGAAGCTTCGTAGTTGGTCGTGATGAGCAGTTCTTC; CDR3: CARSFVVGRDEQFF
J: TRBJ1-2; D: NA; V: TRBV6-1; size: NA; DNA: TGTGCCAGCAGTGAAGGGGGAACCGCCTATGGCTACACCTTC; CDR3: CASSEGGTAYGYTF
J: TRBJ1-1; D: TRBD1; V: TRBV6-5; size: NA; DNA: TGTGCCAGCAGGACTACAGGGGCGGGGACTGAAGCTTTCTTT; CDR3: CASRTTGAGTEAFF
J: TRBJ2-5; D: NA; V: TRBV9; size: NA; DNA: TGTGCCAGCAGCGTTGGAGGTCAAGAGACCCAGTACTTC; CDR3: CASSVGGQETQYF